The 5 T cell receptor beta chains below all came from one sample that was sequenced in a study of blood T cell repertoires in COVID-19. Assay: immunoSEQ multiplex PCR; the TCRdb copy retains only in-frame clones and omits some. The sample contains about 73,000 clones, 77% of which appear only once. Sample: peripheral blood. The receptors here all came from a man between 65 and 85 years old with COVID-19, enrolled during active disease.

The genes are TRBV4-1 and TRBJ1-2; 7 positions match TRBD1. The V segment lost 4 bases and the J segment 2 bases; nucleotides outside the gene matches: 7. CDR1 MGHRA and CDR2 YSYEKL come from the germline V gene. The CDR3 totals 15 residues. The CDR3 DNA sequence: TGCGCCAGCAGCCTTTCCGGGACAGAGAACTATGGCTACACCTTC. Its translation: CASSLSGTENYGYTF.

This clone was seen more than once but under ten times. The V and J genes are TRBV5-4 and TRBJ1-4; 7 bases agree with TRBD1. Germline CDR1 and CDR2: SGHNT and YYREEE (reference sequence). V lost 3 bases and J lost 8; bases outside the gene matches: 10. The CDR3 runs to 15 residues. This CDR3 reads CASSSYSRGQEKLFF. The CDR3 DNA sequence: TGTGCCAGCAGCTCCTATTCTAGGGGACAGGAAAAACTGTTTTTT.

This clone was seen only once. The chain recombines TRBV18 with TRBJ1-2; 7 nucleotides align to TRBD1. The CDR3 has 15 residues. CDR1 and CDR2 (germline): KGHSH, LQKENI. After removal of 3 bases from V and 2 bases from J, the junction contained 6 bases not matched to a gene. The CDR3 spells CASSPGTAPNYGYTF. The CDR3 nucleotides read TGTGCCAGCTCACCCGGGACAGCACCCAACTATGGCTACACCTTC.

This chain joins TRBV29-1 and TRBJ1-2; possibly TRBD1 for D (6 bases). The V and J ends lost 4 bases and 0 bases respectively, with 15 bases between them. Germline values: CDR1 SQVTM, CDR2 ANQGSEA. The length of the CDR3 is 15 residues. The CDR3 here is CSVARGSQANYGYTF. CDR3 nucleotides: TGCAGCGTTGCCAGGGGCAGTCAAGCTAACTATGGCTACACCTTC.

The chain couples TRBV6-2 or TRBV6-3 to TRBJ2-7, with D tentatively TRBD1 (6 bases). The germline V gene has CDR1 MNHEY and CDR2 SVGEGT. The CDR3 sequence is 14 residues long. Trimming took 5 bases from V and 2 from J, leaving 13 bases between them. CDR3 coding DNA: TGTGCCAGCAGTCACCGGACAGCCACCTACGAGCAGTACTTC. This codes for CASSHRTATYEQYF.